The subject of this entry is one TCR beta chain. Its antigen is not identified. From CD4+ cells came CD45RA+ naive and CD45RA-negative memory subsets. The CDR3 extends over 13 amino acids. V lost 0 bases, J lost 7 bases, and 10 bases lay in between. Germline V CDR1 and CDR2: SGHDT, YYEEEE. This sample was included in a study of shared clonotypes between healthy human individuals. Study results and limitations: A generally larger estimated richness was seen in naive subsets than in memory subsets.

Assay runs were performed at deep level. Using approximately 200 ng DNA, about 30,000 T cell genomes, the sorted-subset replicate PCRs were run. This table comes from immunoSEQ multiplex PCR, and its TCRdb copy is limited to in-frame clones, with some not included. The sample yields about a million clones, about 75% seen once. V is TRBV5-6 and J is TRBJ1-2; TRBD1 is a possible D gene (6 bases). Specimen: memory CD4+ T cells sorted from blood. The subset denotes: CD45RA-negative fraction. The TCR sequence derives from a man aged 18 to 35 in good health. The CDR3 sequence: CASSLAGASGYTF. The CDR3 DNA is TGTGCCAGCAGCTTGGCAGGGGCTAGTGGCTACACCTTC.